This is a list of T cell receptor beta chains from one sample in a study of CD8+ T cells in alopecia areata. Only in-frame clones appear in the TCRdb table, and some are missing; sequencing was by immunoSEQ multiplex PCR. The table lists around 140,000 clones, 49% of them singletons. Sequencing used CD8+ T cells sorted from blood, obtained at week 0. These receptors all stem from a human donor with alopecia areata. Each CDR3 is given with its conserved first and last residue. The D gene is left open where the match is weak. Clone sizes are given selectively: once, few, many, or a class where the clone is expanded.

CDR3 length	V gene	D gene	J gene	clone size	CDR3 DNA	CDR3 protein
14	TRBV12-5	.	TRBJ2-7	.	TGTGCTAGTGGCTACGACGCAGGGTGGGGAGAGCAGTACTTC	CASGYDAGWGEQYF
13	TRBV6-5	TRBD2	TRBJ2-3	.	TGTGCCAGCACCCGCGGGGGAGTGGATACGCAGTATTTT	CASTRGGVDTQYF
17	TRBV27	.	TRBJ1-5	.	TGTGCCAGCAGTGAATTCGGCGGTTGGAGACTCAATCAGCCCCAGCATTTT	CASSEFGGWRLNQPQHF
14	TRBV27	.	TRBJ2-3	.	TGTGCCAGCAGTTTAGGCCCGAGCACAGATACGCAGTATTTT	CASSLGPSTDTQYF
14	TRBV23-1	.	TRBJ2-3	.	TGCGCCAGCAGTCGCGCGACCTACACAGATACGCAGTATTTT	CASSRATYTDTQYF
14	TRBV29-1	.	TRBJ1-5	.	TGCAGCGCCCAGGGAGGGGATAGCAATCAGCCCCAGCATTTT	CSAQGGDSNQPQHF
11	TRBV30	.	TRBJ2-1	few	TGTGCCTGTCCACGCGGCGATGAGCAGTTCTTC	CACPRGDEQFF
15	TRBV4-3	.	TRBJ1-1	.	TGCGCCAGCAGCCACCCTCCCGGGGGCGGCACTGAAGCTTTCTTT	CASSHPPGGGTEAFF
12	TRBV27	.	TRBJ2-7	.	TGTGCCAGCAGTGGCGGATACTACGAGCAGTACTTC	CASSGGYYEQYF
15	TRBV29-1	.	TRBJ1-2	few	TGCAGCGTTGAAGATCTTAACAGGGATCGTCGTGGCTACACCTTC	CSVEDLNRDRRGYTF
13	TRBV6-5	.	TRBJ2-5	few	TGTGCCAGCAGTTACCCCAACCAAGAGACCCAGTACTTC	CASSYPNQETQYF
15	TRBV7-9	TRBD1	TRBJ1-5	few	TGTGCCAGCAGCTTAACAGGGGGCTTTGATCAGCCCCAGCATTTT	CASSLTGGFDQPQHF
12	TRBV30	TRBD1	TRBJ1-1	few	TGTGCCTGGACAGGGGGGAACACTGAAGCTTTCTTT	CAWTGGNTEAFF
14	TRBV13	.	TRBJ1-1	.	TGTGCCAGCAGCTTACTTTCGGAGAACACTGAAGCTTTCTTT	CASSLLSENTEAFF
15	TRBV27	.	TRBJ2-3	few	TGTGCCAGCAGTTTATTCCGCCCAACCACAGATACGCAGTATTTT	CASSLFRPTTDTQYF
14	TRBV25-1	.	TRBJ2-5	few	TGTGCCAGCAGTGAATCGGAGTTGGGGGAGACCCAGTACTTC	CASSESELGETQYF
15	TRBV18	.	TRBJ1-2	.	TGTGCCAGCTCACCACCGGATGTGACTAACTATGGCTACACCTTC	CASSPPDVTNYGYTF
16	TRBV5-6	TRBD1	TRBJ2-6	.	TGTGCCAGCAGTTCGACAGGGCTCTCTGGGGCCAACGTCCTGACTTTC	CASSSTGLSGANVLTF
11	TRBV29-1	.	TRBJ2-7	once	TGCAGCGTTCAAGACTTCTACGAGCAGTACTTC	CSVQDFYEQYF
13	TRBV27	.	TRBJ1-2	.	TGTGCCAGCAGTTTATCGCTTCATCATGGCTACACCTTC	CASSLSLHHGYTF
12	TRBV29-1	.	TRBJ1-2	few	TGCAGCGTTGAAACCGAAAACTATGGCTACACCTTC	CSVETENYGYTF
13	TRBV30	.	TRBJ1-5	.	TGTGCCTGGAGTGAATCAGGGGCTCAGCCCCAGCATTTT	CAWSESGAQPQHF
15	TRBV14	TRBD2	TRBJ2-1	.	TGTGCCAGCAGCCCGGGGACTAGCCGGGGGGATGAGCAGTTCTTC	CASSPGTSRGDEQFF
13	TRBV7-9	.	TRBJ1-1	few	TGTGCCAGCAGCTCTAACCTAGTCGGTGAAGCTTTCTTT	CASSSNLVGEAFF
15	TRBV5-4	.	TRBJ1-2	few	TGTGCCAGCAGCTCTACGCCGGACAGTTCCTATGGCTACACCTTC	CASSSTPDSSYGYTF
13	TRBV23-1	.	TRBJ2-3	.	TGCGCCAGGCAGGGGCAAGACGAGGATACGCAGTATTTT	CARQGQDEDTQYF
17	TRBV11-2	TRBD2	TRBJ2-1	.	TGTGCCAGCAGCTCGCCACTAGCGGGGGCCGACTACAATGAGCAGTTCTTC	CASSSPLAGADYNEQFF
15	TRBV27	TRBD2	TRBJ2-7	.	TGTGCCAGCAGTACCGGGACTAGCGGCTCCTACGAGCAGTACTTC	CASSTGTSGSYEQYF
13	TRBV29-1	TRBD2	TRBJ2-1	.	TGCAGCGCTTCGTCGGGGGGAAATGGTGAGCAGTTCTTC	CSASSGGNGEQFF
12	TRBV13	.	TRBJ2-1	.	TGTGCCAGCAGCCCTAGCGCCCATGAGCAGTTCTTC	CASSPSAHEQFF
16	TRBV4-1	.	TRBJ2-2	few	TGCGCCAGCAGCCAAATCGGACAGGGAGGGACCGGGGAGCTGTTTTTT	CASSQIGQGGTGELFF